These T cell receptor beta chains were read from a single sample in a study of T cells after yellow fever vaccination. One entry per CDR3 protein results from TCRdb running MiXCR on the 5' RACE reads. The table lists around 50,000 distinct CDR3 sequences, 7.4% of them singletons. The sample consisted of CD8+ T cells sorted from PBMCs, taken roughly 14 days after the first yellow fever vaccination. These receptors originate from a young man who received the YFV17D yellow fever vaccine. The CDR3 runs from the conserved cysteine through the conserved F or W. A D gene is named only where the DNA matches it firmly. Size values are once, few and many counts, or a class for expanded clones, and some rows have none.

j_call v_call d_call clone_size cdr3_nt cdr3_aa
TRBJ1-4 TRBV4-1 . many TGCGCCAGCAGCCAAGCCCAGGGAACTAATGAAAAACTGTTTTTT CASSQAQGTNEKLFF
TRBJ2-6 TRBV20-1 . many TGCAGTGCTAGAGATCTCCCGGAGGGATCCTTCTCTGGGGCCAACGTCCTGACTTTC CSARDLPEGSFSGANVLTF
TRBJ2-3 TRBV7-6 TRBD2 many TGTGCCAGCAGCGTATTGGCGGGGGGCACAGATACGCAGTATTTT CASSVLAGGTDTQYF
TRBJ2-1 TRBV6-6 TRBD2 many TGTGCCAGCAGTTACGGTCCTAGCGGGGGGCCCGTCAGGGAGCAGTTCTTC CASSYGPSGGPVREQFF
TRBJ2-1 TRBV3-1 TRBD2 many TGTGCCAGCAGCGGTTGGGGTACTAGCGGGGGGCCTAATGAGCAGTTCTTC CASSGWGTSGGPNEQFF
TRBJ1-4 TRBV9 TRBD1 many TGTGCCAGCAGCGAAAGACAGGGGATAAGTGAAAAACTGTTTTTT CASSERQGISEKLFF
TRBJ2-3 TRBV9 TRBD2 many TGTGCCAGCAGCGCTCGACTAGCGGGCCCCACAGATACGCAGTATTTT CASSARLAGPTDTQYF
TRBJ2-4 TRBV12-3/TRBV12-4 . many TGTGCCAGCAGCTCTAGCCCAAACATTCAGTACTTC CASSSSPNIQYF
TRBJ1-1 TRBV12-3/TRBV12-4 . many TGTGCCAGCAGTGCCCCAAGGGACACTGAAGCTTTCTTT CASSAPRDTEAFF
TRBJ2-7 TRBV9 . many TGTGCCAGCGGGACCGGGGTCGAGCAGTACTTC CASGTGVEQYF
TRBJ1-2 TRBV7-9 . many TGTGCCAGCAGCTTAGCCGGGTCAGTGTATGGCTACACCTTC CASSLAGSVYGYTF
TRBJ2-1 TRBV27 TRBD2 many TGTGCCAGCAGCATCGTTAGCGGGTACAATGAGCAGTTCTTC CASSIVSGYNEQFF
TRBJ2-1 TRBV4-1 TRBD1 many TGCGCCAGCAGCAGGGGGCGAGGTAATGAGCAGTTCTTC CASSRGRGNEQFF
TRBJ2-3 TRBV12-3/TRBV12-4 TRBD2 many TGTGCCAGCAGTCACTCCGCGGGGGGATTCACAGATACGCAGTATTTT CASSHSAGGFTDTQYF
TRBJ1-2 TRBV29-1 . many TGCAGCGTTCGTTTGGGTCGTGGGCCCGGGGGCTACACCTTC CSVRLGRGPGGYTF
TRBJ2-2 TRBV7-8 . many TGTGCCAGCAGCCCCGGGAGGAAGGGGACATTCACCGGGGAGCTGTTTTTT CASSPGRKGTFTGELFF
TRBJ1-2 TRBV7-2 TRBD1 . TGTGCCAGTCAGGGGGACGGCTATGGCTACACCTTC CASQGDGYGYTF
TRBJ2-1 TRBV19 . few TGTGCCAGTAGCTTACCAATACCTAATGAGCAGTTCTTC CASSLPIPNEQFF
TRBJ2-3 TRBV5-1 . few TGCGCCAGCAGCTTGGAGCCCCCCCCTAGCACAGATACGCAGTATTTT CASSLEPPPSTDTQYF
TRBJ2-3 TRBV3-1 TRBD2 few TGTGCCAGCTGCCGAAGCGCAGCGGGGGGCACTAGCACAGATACGCAGTATTTT CASCRSAAGGTSTDTQYF
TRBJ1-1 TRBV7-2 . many TGTGCCAGCAGCCAGGGATTCATGAACACTGAAGCTTTCTTT CASSQGFMNTEAFF
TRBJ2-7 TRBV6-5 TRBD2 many TGTGCCAGCAGTTACTCGAACGAGGCCGGGACTAGCGATTCCTACGAGCAGTACTTC CASSYSNEAGTSDSYEQYF
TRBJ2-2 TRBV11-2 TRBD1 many TGTGCCAGCAGCTCCGGGACAGGGCTGGGCAACACCGGGGAGCTGTTTTTT CASSSGTGLGNTGELFF
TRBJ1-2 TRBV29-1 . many TGCAGCGCCGAGGGGGACTATGGCTACACCTTC CSAEGDYGYTF
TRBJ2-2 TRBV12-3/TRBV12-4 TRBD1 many TGTGCCAGCAGAGGACAGGGGGTCGACACCGGGGAGCTGTTTTTT CASRGQGVDTGELFF
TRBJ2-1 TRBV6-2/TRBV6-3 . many TGTGCCAGCAGAACAGGGTACAATGAGCAGTTCTTC CASRTGYNEQFF
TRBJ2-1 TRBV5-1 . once TGCGCCAGGTGGGGGCCAAATGAGCACTTCTTC CARWGPNEHFF
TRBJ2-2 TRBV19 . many TGTGCCAGTAGTAATCCGGAAGGTGGGGACACCGGGGAGCTGTTTTTT CASSNPEGGDTGELFF
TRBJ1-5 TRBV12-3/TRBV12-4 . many TGTGCCACCGGGGGGGGCCCCAATCAGCCCCAGCATTTT CATGGGPNQPQHF
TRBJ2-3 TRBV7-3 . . TGTGCCAGCAGCTTGAATCAGGGGCCCGGGACGGATTCTCCCCATACGCAGTATTTT CASSLNQGPGTDSPHTQYF
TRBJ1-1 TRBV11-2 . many TGTGCCAGCAGCTCATCCATACGACAGTACACTGAAGCTTTCTTT CASSSSIRQYTEAFF
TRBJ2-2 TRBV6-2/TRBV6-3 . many TGTGCCAGCAGTTACGTGGGGGCGCCCGGGGAGCTGTTTTTT CASSYVGAPGELFF
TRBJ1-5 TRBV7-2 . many TGTGCCAGCAGCTCAGGGTCGGGGAATAGCAATCAGCCCCAGCATTTT CASSSGSGNSNQPQHF